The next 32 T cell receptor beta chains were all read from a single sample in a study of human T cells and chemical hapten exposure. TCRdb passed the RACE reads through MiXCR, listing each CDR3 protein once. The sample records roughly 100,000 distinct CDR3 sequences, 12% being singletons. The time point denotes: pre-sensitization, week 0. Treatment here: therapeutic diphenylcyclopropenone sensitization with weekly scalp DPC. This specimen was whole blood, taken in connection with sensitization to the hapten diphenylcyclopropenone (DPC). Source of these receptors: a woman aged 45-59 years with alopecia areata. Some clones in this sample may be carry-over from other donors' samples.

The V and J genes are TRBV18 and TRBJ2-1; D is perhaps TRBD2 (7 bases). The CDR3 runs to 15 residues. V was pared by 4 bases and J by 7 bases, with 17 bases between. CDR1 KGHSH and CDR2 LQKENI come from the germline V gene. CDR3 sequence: CASSLSRRGANEQFF. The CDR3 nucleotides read TGTGCCAGCTCACTTAGTCGACGGGGGGCGAATGAGCAGTTCTTC.

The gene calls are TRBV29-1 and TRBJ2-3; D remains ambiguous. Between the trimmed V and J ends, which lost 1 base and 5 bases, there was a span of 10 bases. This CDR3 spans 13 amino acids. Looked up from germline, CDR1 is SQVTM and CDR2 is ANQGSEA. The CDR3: CSVEGATRDTQYF. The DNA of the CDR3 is TGCAGCGTTGAAGGAGCCACCCGAGATACGCAGTATTTT.

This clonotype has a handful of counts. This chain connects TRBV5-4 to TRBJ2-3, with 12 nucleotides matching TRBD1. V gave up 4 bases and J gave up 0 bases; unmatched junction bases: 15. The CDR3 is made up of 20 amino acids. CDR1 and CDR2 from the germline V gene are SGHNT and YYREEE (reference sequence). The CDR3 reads CASSGAPGGTGGPSTDTQYF. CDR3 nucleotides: TGTGCCAGCAGCGGGGCCCCCGGAGGGACAGGGGGCCCTAGCACAGATACGCAGTATTTT.

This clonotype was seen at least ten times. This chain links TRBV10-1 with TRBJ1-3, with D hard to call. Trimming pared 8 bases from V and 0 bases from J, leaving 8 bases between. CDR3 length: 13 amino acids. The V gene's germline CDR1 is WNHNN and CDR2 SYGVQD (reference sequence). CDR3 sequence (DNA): TGCGCCAGCGGGATAGACTCTGGAAACACCATATATTTT. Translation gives CASGIDSGNTIYF.

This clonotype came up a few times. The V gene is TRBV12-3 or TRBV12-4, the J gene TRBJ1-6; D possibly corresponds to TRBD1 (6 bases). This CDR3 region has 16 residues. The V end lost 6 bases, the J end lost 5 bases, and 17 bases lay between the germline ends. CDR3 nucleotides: TGTGCCAGCAGCCCGTCTCGGGGGCGAGATAATTCACCCCTCCACTTT. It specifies CASSPSRGRDNSPLHF.

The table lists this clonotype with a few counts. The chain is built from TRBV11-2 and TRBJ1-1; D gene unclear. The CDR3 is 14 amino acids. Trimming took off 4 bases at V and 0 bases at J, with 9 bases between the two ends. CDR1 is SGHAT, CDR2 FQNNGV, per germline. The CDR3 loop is CASSSFRVNTEAFF. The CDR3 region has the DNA TGTGCCAGCAGCTCCTTCCGCGTGAACACTGAAGCTTTCTTT.

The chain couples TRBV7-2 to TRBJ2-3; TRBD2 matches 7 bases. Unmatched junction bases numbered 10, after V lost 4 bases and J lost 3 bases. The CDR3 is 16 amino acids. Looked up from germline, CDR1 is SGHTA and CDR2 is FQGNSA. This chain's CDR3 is CASSSRVGGRTDTQYF. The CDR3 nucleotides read TGTGCCAGCAGCTCACGGGTCGGGGGGAGGACAGATACGCAGTATTTT.

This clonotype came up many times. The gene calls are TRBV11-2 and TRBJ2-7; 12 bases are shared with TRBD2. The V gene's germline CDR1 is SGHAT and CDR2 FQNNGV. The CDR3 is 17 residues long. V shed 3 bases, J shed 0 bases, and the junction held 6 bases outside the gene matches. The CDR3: CASSLSLAGGPSYEQYF. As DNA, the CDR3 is TGTGCCAGCAGCTTGTCACTAGCGGGGGGTCCCTCCTACGAGCAGTACTTC.

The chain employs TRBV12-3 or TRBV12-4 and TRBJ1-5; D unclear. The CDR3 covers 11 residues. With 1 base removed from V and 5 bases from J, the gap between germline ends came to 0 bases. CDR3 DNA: TGTGCCAGCAGTTTAGATCAGCCCCAGCATTTT. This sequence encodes CASSLDQPQHF.

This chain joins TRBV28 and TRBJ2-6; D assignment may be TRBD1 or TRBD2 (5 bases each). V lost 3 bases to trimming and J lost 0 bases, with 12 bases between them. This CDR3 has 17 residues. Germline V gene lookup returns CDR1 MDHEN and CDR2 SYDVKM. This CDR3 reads CASSLAGTFSGANVLTF. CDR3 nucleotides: TGTGCCAGCAGTTTGGCAGGGACCTTCTCTGGGGCCAACGTCCTGACTTTC.

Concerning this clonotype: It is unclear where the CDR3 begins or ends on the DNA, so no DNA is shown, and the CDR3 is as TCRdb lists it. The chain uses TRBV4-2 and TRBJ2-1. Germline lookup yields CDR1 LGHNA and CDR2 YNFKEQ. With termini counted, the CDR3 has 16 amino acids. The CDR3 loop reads CASSQVGKGTYNEQLF.

The DNA for the CDR3 is TGTGCCAGCCTCCGAGAGACCCAGTACTTC. Translation gives CASLRETQYF. V gene TRBV28 combines with J gene TRBJ2-5; no clear D. The germline V gene has CDR1 MDHEN and CDR2 SYDVKM. Deletions cut 8 bases from V and 4 bases from J, with 5 bases between. The CDR3 consists of 10 residues.

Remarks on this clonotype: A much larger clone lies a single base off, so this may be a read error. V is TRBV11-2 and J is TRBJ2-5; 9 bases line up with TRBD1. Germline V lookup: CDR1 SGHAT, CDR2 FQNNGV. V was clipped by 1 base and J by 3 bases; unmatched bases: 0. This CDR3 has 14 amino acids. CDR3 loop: CASSLGTGEETQYF. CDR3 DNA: TGTGCCAGCAGCTTAGGGACAGGGGAAGAGACCCAGTACTTC.

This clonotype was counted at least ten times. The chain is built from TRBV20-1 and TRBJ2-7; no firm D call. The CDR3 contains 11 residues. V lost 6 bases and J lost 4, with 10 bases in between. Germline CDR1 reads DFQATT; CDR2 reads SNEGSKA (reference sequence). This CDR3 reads CSARPTYEQYF. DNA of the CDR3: TGCAGTGCCCGACCAACGTACGAGCAGTACTTC.

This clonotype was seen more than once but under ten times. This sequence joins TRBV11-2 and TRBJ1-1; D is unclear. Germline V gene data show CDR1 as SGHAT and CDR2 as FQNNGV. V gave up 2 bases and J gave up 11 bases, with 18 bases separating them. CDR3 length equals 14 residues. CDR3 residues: CASSLQDLPLGAFF. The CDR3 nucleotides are TGTGCCAGCAGCTTACAGGACCTACCCTTGGGGGCTTTCTTT.

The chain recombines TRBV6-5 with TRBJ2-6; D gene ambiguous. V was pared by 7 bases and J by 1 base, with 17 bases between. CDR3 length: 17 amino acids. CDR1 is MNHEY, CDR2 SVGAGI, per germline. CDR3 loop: CASTLWATDSGANVLTF. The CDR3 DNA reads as TGTGCCAGCACCCTATGGGCCACCGATTCTGGGGCCAACGTCCTGACTTTC.

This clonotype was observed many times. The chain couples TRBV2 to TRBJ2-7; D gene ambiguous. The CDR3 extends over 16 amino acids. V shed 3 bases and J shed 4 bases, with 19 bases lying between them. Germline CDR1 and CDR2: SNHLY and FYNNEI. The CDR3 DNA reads TGTGCCAGCAGTGAGGCGTTGGCCGGAGAGAGATACGAGCAGTACTTC. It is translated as CASSEALAGERYEQYF.

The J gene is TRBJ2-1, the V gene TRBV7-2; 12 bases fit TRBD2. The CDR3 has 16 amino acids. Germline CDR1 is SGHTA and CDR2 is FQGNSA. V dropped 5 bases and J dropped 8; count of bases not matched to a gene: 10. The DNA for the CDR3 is TGTGCCAGCAGCCCCCCCCTTCTAGCGGGAGGGCATGAGCAGTTCTTC. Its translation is CASSPPLLAGGHEQFF.

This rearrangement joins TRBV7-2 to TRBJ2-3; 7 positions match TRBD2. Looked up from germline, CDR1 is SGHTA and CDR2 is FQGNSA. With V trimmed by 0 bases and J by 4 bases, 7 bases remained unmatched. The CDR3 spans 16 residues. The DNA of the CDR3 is TGTGCCAGCAGCTTAGCCGGGCGGGGGACCCCAGATACGCAGTATTTT. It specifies CASSLAGRGTPDTQYF.

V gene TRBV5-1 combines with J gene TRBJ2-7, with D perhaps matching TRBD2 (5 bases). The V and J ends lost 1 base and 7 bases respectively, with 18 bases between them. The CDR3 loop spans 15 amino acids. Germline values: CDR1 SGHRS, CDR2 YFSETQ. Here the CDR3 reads CASSLRADNAGEQYF. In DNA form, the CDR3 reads TGCGCCAGCAGCTTGCGGGCAGACAACGCGGGTGAGCAGTACTTC.

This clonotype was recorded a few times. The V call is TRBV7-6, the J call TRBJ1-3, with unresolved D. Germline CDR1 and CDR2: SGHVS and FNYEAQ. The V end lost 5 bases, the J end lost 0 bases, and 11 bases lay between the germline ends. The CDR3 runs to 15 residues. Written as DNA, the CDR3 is TGTGCCAGCAGCCCCCTCTCGAGCTCTGGAAACACCATATATTTT. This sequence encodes CASSPLSSSGNTIYF.

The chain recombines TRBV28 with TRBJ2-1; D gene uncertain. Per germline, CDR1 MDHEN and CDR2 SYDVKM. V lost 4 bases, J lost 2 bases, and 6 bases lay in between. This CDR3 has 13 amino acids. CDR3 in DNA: TGTGCCAGCAGTTCTAGTCCCTACAATGAGCAGTTCTTC. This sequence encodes CASSSSPYNEQFF.

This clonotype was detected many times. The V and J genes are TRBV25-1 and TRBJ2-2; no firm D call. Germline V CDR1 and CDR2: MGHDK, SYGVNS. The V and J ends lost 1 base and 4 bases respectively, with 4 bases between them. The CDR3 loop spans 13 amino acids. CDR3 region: CASSESSTGELFF. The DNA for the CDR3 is TGTGCCAGCAGTGAATCCTCCACCGGGGAGCTGTTTTTT.

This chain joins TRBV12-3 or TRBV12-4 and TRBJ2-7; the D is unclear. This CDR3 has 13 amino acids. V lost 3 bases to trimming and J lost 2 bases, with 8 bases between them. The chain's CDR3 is CASSFSRTYEQYF. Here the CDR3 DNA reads TGTGCCAGCAGTTTTTCGCGGACCTACGAGCAGTACTTC.

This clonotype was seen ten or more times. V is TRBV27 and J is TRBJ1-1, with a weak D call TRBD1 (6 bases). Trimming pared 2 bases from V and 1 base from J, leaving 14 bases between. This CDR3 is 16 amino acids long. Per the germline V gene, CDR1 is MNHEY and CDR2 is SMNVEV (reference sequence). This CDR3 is CASSLLPGVGNTEAFF. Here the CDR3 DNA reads TGTGCCAGCAGTTTACTACCAGGGGTAGGGAACACTGAAGCTTTCTTT.

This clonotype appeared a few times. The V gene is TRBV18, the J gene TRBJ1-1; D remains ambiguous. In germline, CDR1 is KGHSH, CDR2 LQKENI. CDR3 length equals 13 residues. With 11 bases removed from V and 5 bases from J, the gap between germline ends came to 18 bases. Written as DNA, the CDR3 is TGTGCCGGGAACACTTACGTGGGGACTGAAGCTTTCTTT. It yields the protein CAGNTYVGTEAFF.

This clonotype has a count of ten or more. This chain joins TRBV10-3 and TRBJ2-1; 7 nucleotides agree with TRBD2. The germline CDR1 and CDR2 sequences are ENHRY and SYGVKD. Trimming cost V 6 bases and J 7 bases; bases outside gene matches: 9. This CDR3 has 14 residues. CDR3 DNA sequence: TGTGCCATCAGAGGGGCTAGCGGCACTAATGAGCAGTTCTTC. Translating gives CAIRGASGTNEQFF.

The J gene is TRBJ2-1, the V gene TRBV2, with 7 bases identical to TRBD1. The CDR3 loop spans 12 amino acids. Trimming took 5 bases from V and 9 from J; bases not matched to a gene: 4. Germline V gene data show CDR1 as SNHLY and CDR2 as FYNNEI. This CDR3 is CASSKQGTEQFF. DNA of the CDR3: TGTGCCAGCAGTAAACAGGGGACTGAGCAGTTCTTC.

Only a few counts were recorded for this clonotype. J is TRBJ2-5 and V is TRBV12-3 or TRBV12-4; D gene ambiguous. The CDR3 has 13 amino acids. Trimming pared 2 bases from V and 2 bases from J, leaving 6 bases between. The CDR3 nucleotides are TGTGCCAGCAGTTTACTACAGCAAGAGACCCAGTACTTC. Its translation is CASSLLQQETQYF.

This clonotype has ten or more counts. CDR3 bases: TGTGCCAGCAGCTTAGTAGGTGTGGATCAGCCCCAGCATTTT. Its protein product is CASSLVGVDQPQHF. The rearrangement uses TRBV7-9 and TRBJ1-5; D remains ambiguous. CDR1 and CDR2 (germline): SEHNR, FQNEAQ (reference sequence). Trimming cost V 1 base and J 5 bases, with 9 bases left between them. The CDR3 consists of 14 residues.

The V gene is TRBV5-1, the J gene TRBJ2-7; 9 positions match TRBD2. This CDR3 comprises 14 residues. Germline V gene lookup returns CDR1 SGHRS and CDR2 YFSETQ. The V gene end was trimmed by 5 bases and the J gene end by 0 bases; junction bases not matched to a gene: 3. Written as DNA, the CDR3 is TGCGCCAGCAGTAGCGGGAGCAGCTCCTACGAGCAGTACTTC. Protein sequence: CASSSGSSSYEQYF.

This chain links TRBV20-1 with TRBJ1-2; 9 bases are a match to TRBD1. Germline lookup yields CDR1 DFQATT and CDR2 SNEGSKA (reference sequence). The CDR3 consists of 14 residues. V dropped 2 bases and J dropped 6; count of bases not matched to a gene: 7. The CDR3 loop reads CSARLGGTGNGYTF. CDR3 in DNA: TGCAGTGCTAGACTGGGGGGGACAGGGAATGGCTACACCTTC.